This T cell receptor (beta chain) was profiled in a study of shared clonotypes between healthy human individuals. TCRdb keeps only in-frame clones here, not all; method: immunoSEQ multiplex PCR. The sample includes about 530,000 clones, about 95% of them seen just once. The V end was cut by 3 bases, the J end by 5 bases, with 14 bases between. This CDR3 has 15 residues. Germline values: CDR1 KGHSH, CDR2 LQKENI. Sequences were obtained from naive CD4+ T cells sorted from blood. Stated subset: CD45RA+ positively selected. The TCR originated in a woman under 40 in good health. V usage is TRBV18 and J usage is TRBJ2-1, with D perhaps TRBD1 (5 bases). CDR3 bases: TGTGCCAGCTCACCGGTAGTGGGGCCACACAATGAGCAGTTCTTC. Translated, it gives CASSPVVGPHNEQFF. Full variable domain (outside the CDR3, taken from reference TRBV18 and TRBJ2-1): NAGVMQNPRHLVRRRGQEARLRCSPMKGHSHVYWYRQLPEEGLKFMVYLQKENIIDESGMPKERFSAEFPKEGPSILRIQQVVRGDSAAYFCASSPVVGPHNEQFFGPGTRLTVL.